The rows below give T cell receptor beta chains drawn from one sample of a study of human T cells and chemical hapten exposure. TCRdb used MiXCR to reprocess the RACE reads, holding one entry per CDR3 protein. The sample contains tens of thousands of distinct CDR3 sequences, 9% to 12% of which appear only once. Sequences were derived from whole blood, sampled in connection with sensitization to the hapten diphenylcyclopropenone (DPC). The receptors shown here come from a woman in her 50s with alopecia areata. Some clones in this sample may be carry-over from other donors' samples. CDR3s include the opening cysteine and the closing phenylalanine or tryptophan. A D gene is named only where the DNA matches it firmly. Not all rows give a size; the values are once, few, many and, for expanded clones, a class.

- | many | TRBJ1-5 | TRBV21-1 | CASSKKARGYDQPQHF | TGTGCCAGCAGCAAAAAAGCCAGGGGGTATGATCAGCCCCAGCATTTT
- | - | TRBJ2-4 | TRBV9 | CASSVGVQSVQYF | TGTGCCAGCAGCGTAGGAGTACAGTCCGTTCAGTACTTC
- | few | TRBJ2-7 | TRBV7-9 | CASSLGSGTYEQYF | TGTGCCAGCAGTCTAGGGAGCGGCACCTACGAGCAGTACTTC
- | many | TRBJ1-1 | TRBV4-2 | CASSQAVSLNTEAFF | TGTGCCAGCAGCCAAGCCGTGAGTTTGAACACTGAAGCTTTCTTT
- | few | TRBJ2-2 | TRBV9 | CASSVGGMNTGELFF | TGTGCCAGCAGCGTCGGCGGAATGAACACCGGGGAGCTGTTTTTT
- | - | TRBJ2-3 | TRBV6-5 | CASSYRRPADTQYF | TGTGCCAGCAGTTACAGGCGCCCGGCAGATACGCAGTATTTT
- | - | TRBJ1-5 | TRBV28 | CASRPQVQPQHF | TGTGCCAGCAGGCCGCAGGTCCAGCCCCAGCATTTT
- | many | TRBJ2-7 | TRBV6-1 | CASKSGEQYF | TGTGCCAGCAAGAGCGGCGAGCAGTACTTC
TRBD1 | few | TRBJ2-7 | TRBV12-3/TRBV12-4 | CASSPRGQSSYEQYF | TGTGCCAGCAGTCCAAGGGGACAGAGCTCCTACGAGCAGTACTTC
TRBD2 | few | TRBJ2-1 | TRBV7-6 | CASSSSPLAGRYNEQFF | TGTGCCAGCAGCTCGAGCCCCCTAGCGGGACGCTACAATGAGCAGTTCTTC
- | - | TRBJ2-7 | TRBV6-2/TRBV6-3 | CASSYELAGDEQYF | TGTGCCAGCAGTTACGAACTAGCCGGCGACGAGCAGTACTTC
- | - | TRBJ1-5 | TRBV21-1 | CASSNPPKGNQPQHF | TGTGCCAGCAGCAATCCCCCCAAGGGCAATCAGCCCCAGCATTTT
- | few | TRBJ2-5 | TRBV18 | CASSPAGLQETQYF | TGTGCCAGCTCACCAGCCGGCCTGCAAGAGACCCAGTACTTC
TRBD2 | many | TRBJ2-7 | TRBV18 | CASSPPGLAGGPYEQYF | TGTGCCAGCTCACCACCGGGACTAGCGGGGGGACCCTACGAGCAGTACTTC
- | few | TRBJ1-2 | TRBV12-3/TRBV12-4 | CASSRGHGGSGYTF | TGTGCCAGCAGCCGGGGACACGGGGGCAGTGGCTACACCTTC
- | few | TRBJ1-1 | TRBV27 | CASSRQPGVVRAFF | TGTGCCAGCAGTCGGCAGCCAGGTGTGGTGAGAGCTTTCTTT
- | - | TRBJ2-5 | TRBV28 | CASRTLKETQYF | TGTGCCAGCAGGACCCTAAAAGAGACCCAGTACTTC
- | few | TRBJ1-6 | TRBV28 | CASSTSLGAGSPLHF | TGTGCCAGCAGTACCTCTTTGGGGGCTGGCTCACCCCTCCACTTT
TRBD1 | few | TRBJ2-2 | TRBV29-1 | CSAGTGVVTGELFF | TGCAGCGCCGGGACAGGGGTAGTGACCGGGGAGCTGTTTTTT
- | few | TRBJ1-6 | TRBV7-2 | CASSLEGPGAGPPLHF | TGTGCCAGCAGCTTGGAAGGCCCGGGAGCGGGTCCACCCCTCCACTTT
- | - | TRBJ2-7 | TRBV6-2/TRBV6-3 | CASGRTGNYEQYF | TGTGCCAGCGGTAGAACAGGGAACTACGAGCAGTACTTC
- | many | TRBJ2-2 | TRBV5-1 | CASSLESSSTGELFF | TGCGCCAGCAGCTTGGAGAGCAGCTCCACCGGGGAGCTGTTTTTT
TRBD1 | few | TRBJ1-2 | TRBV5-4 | CASSLDGTGDGYTF | TGTGCCAGCAGCTTGGACGGGACAGGAGATGGCTACACCTTC
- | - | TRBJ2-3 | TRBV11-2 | CASSLESHITDTQYF | TGTGCCAGCAGCTTAGAATCCCACATCACAGATACGCAGTATTTT
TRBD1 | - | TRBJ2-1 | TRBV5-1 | CASSPGRGQYNEQFF | TGCGCCAGCAGCCCGGGCAGGGGGCAGTACAATGAGCAGTTCTTC
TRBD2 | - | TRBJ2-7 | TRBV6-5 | CASIGLAGGPNEQYF | TGTGCCAGCATTGGACTAGCGGGAGGGCCCAACGAGCAGTACTTC
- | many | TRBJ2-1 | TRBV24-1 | CATSQLNEQFF | TGTGCCACCTCCCAACTTAATGAGCAGTTCTTC
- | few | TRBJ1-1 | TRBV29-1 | CSVEDRRRANTEAFF | TGCAGCGTTGAAGATCGGAGACGGGCGAACACTGAAGCTTTCTTT
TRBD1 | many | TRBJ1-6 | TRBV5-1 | CASSRGQAGGRQSSYNSPLHF | TGCGCCAGCAGCCGAGGCCAAGCAGGGGGCCGTCAGAGCTCCTATAATTCACCCCTCCACTTT
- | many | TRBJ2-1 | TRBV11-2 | CASTLAGQGHNEQFF | TGTGCCAGCACCCTAGCGGGACAGGGCCACAATGAGCAGTTCTTC
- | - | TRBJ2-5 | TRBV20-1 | CSARQAETQYF | TGCAGTGCTAGACAGGCGGAGACCCAGTACTTC
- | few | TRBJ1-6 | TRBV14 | CASSHKSGGNSPLHF | TGTGCCAGCAGCCACAAATCGGGGGGTAATTCACCCCTCCACTTT
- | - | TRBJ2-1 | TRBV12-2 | CASRPRPGLGPYNEQFF | TGTGCAAGTCGCCCCCGGCCGGGACTAGGTCCCTACAATGAGCAGTTCTTC
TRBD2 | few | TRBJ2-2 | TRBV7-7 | CASSLRPLAGINTGELFF | TGTGCTAGCAGCCTTAGGCCACTAGCGGGAATAAACACCGGGGAGCTGTTTTTT
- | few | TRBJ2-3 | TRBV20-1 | CSANREGTDTQYF | TGCAGTGCCAACCGCGAGGGTACAGATACGCAGTATTTT
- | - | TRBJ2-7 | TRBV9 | CASSVGGLVDEQYF | TGTGCCAGCAGCGTAGGAGGTCTAGTAGACGAGCAGTACTTC
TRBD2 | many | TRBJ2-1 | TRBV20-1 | CSARTSGYNEQFF | TGCAGTGCGCGTACTAGCGGTTACAATGAGCAGTTCTTC
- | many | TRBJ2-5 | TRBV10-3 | CAISEVGGPQETQYF | TGTGCCATCAGTGAGGTCGGGGGGCCCCAAGAGACCCAGTACTTC
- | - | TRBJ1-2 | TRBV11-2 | CASGGTNYGYTF | TGTGCCAGCGGGGGAACTAACTATGGCTACACCTTC
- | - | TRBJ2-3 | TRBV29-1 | CSVERDRTDTQYF | TGCAGCGTTGAGCGGGATCGCACAGATACGCAGTATTTT
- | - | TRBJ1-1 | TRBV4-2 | CASSQDWRGTEAFF | TGTGCCAGCAGCCAAGATTGGAGAGGCACTGAAGCTTTCTTT
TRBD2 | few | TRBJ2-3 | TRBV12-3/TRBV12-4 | CASSLSGREGLTTDTQYF | TGTGCCAGCAGTTTAAGTGGGCGGGAGGGCCTTACCACAGATACGCAGTATTTT
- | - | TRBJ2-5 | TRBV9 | CASRGDFEETQYF | TGTGCCAGCAGGGGGGACTTCGAAGAGACCCAGTACTTC
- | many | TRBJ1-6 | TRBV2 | CATGQINSPLHF | TGTGCCACCGGACAGATCAATTCACCCCTCCACTTT
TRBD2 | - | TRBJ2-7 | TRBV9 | CASSVDPAGSYEQYF | TGTGCCAGCAGCGTAGATCCAGCGGGATCCTACGAGCAGTACTTC
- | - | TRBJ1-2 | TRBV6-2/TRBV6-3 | CASSYEAGRAYGYTF | TGTGCCAGCAGTTACGAGGCGGGAAGGGCCTATGGCTACACCTTC
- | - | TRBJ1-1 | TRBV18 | CASSPYRALSEAFF | TGTGCCAGCTCACCCTACAGGGCGTTGTCTGAAGCTTTCTTT